What follows is one T cell receptor (beta chain) and its context. No antigen is known for it. These data are taken from a study of T cell responses to AZD1222 COVID-19 vaccine. Study-wide results and limits: The donor cohort was predominantly white British with a female majority, and clonal diversity may have been underestimated. Only five to seven individuals given AZD1222 were seropositive at baseline.

The length of the CDR3 is 13 residues. Between the trimmed V and J ends, which lost 3 bases and 11 bases, there was a span of 13 bases. Germline CDR1 reads LGHNA; CDR2 reads YNFKEQ. The repertoire was sequenced with immunoSEQ multiplex PCR; TCRdb's copy has only in-frame clones and lacks some. This table holds more than 65,000 clones, 70% to 90% found once. It was second doses at about 4 or about 12 weeks that were pooled. The chain employs TRBV4-2 and TRBJ1-4; D is ambiguous. Sequences were derived from peripheral blood, sampled 28 days after the second AZD1222 dose. The TCR was taken from an adult who received the AZD1222 COVID-19 vaccine. The DNA of the CDR3 is TGTGCCAGCAGCCAGAGTGACGGGCTGAAACTGTTTTTT. Its protein product is CASSQSDGLKLFF.